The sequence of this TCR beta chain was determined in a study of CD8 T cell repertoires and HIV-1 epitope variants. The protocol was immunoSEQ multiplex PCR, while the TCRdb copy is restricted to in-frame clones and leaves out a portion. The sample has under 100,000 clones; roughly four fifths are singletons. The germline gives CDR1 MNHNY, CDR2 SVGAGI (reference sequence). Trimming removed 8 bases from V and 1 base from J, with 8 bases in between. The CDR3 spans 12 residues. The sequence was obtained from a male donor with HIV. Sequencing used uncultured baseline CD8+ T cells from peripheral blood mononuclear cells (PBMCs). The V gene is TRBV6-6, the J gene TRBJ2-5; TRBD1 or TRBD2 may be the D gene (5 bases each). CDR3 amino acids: CASGGPQETQYF. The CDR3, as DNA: TGTGCCAGCGGGGGTCCCCAAGAGACCCAGTACTTC.